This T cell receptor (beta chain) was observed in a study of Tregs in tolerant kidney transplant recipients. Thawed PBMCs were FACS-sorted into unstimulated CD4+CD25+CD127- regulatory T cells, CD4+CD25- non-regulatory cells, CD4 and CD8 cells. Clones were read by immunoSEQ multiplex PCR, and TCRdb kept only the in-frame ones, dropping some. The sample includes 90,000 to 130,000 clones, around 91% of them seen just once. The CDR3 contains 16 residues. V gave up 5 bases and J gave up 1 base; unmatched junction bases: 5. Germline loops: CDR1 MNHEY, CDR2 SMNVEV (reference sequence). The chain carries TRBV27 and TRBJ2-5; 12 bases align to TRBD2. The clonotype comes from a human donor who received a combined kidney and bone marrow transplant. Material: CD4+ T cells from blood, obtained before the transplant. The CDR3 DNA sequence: TGTGCCAGCAGTGAAGGACTAGCGGGACTCCAAGAGACCCAGTACTTC. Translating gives CASSEGLAGLQETQYF.